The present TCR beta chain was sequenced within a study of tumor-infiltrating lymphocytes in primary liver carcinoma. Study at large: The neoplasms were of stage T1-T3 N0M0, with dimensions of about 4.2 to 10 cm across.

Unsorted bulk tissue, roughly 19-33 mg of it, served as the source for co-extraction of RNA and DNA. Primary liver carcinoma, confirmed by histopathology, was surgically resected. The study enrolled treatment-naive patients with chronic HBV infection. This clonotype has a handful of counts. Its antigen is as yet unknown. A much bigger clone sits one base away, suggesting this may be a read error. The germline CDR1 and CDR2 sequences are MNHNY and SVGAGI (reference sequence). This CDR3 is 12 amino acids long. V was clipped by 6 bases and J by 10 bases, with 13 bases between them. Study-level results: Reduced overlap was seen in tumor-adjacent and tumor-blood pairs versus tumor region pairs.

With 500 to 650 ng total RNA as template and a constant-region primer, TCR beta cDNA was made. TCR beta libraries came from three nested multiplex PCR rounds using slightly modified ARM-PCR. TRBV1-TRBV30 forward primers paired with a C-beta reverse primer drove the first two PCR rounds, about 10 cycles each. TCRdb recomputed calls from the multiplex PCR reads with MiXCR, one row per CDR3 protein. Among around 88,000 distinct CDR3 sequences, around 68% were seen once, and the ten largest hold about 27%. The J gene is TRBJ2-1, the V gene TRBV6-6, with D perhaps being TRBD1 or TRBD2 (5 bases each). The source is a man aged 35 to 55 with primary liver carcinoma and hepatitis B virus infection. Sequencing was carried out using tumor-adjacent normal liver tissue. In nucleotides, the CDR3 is TGTGCCAGCAGGCACGGGGCTAACGAGCAGTTCTTC. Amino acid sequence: CASRHGANEQFF.